The 9 T cell receptor beta chains in this list originate from one sample, sequenced in a study of blood T cells in healthy people across ages. Next came a second PCR, run for roughly 6 to 11 cycles, which used a sample-barcoded 5' primer along with a J-beta primer mix. MiXCR, applied by TCRdb to the 5' RACE reads, yields one record per CDR3 protein. Of about 780,000 distinct CDR3 sequences listed, about half are singletons. Source material: blood. The receptors stem from a man older than 75 in good health.

The rearrangement joins TRBV28 to TRBJ2-7; TRBD2 agrees at 8 bases. Per germline, CDR1 MDHEN and CDR2 SYDVKM. The CDR3 contains 15 residues. V shed 4 bases, J shed 3 bases, and the junction held 8 bases outside the gene matches. The CDR3 nucleotides are TGTGCCAGCAGTTCCACGGGACTAGAGGACTACGAGCAGTACTTC. Translating it yields CASSSTGLEDYEQYF.

This clonotype has more than one count but fewer than ten. The chain recombines TRBV10-3 with TRBJ2-7, with 11 positions matching TRBD1. Trimming at V came to 6 bases and at J to 3 bases, leaving 4 bases not matched to a gene. The CDR3 length is 14 residues. The germline gives CDR1 ENHRY, CDR2 SYGVKD. CDR3 in amino acids: CAIRPGQGVYEQYF. The CDR3 DNA sequence: TGTGCCATCAGACCGGGACAGGGGGTCTACGAGCAGTACTTC.

CDR3 bases: TGTGCCAGCAGTACAGATAGCGGGAGCTCCTACAATGAGCAGTACTTC. Translated, it gives CASSTDSGSSYNEQYF. V is TRBV3-1 and J is TRBJ2-1, with 9 bases aligning to TRBD2. The DNA end lines up better with TRBJ2-7; the J call may be wrong. CDR1 LGHDT and CDR2 YNNKEL come from the germline V gene (reference sequence). This CDR3 has 16 residues.

The table lists this clonotype with many counts. The V call is TRBV20-1, the J call TRBJ2-3; 12 bases line up with TRBD2. Germline CDR1 and CDR2: DFQATT and SNEGSKA (reference sequence). Trimming at V came to 2 bases and at J to 0 bases, leaving 9 bases not matched to a gene. The CDR3 length is 18 residues. The CDR3 loop is CSARFTAGTSGSTDTQYF. For the CDR3, the DNA is TGCAGTGCTAGATTTACGGCCGGGACTAGCGGGAGCACAGATACGCAGTATTTT.

V gene TRBV29-1 combines with J gene TRBJ2-1; tentatively, D is TRBD1 or TRBD2 (5 bases each). CDR1 and CDR2 from the germline V gene are SQVTM and ANQGSEA. The CDR3 has 14 residues. The V end was cut by 6 bases, the J end by 4 bases, with 16 bases between. The CDR3, as DNA: TGCAGCGTCGATCTCCGGGGCCTTTACAATGAGCAGTTCTTC. Amino acid sequence: CSVDLRGLYNEQFF.

This rearrangement joins TRBV3-1 to TRBJ2-1, with 13 bases lining up with TRBD2. The CDR3 is made up of 16 amino acids. V was clipped by 0 bases and J by 8 bases; unmatched bases: 4. Germline CDR1 LGHDT, CDR2 YNNKEL (reference sequence). The CDR3 loop reads CASSQDGGLAGYEQFF. CDR3 coding DNA: TGTGCCAGCAGCCAAGATGGGGGACTAGCGGGATATGAGCAGTTCTTC.

With respect to this clonotype: One end of the junction varies from germline; a read error may be responsible. V is TRBV12-3 or TRBV12-4 and J is TRBJ1-6, with 8 positions matching TRBD1. This CDR3 has 14 amino acids. Written as DNA, the CDR3 is TGTGCCGGCAGTAAGGACAGGGCTAATTCACCCCTCCACTTT. Translating gives CAGSKDRANSPLHF.

This clonotype was counted ten times or more. The chain is built from TRBV7-2 and TRBJ2-1, with 7 bases matching TRBD1. Trimming at V came to 5 bases and at J to 4 bases, leaving 5 bases not matched to a gene. The CDR3 has 14 residues. Germline CDR1 SGHTA, CDR2 FQGNSA. CDR3 bases: TGTGCCAGCAGCAGGACAGGTTTTTACAATGAGCAGTTCTTC. Protein: CASSRTGFYNEQFF.

This rearrangement joins TRBV20-1 to TRBJ1-2; no clear D gene. Germline V gene sequence: CDR1 DFQATT, CDR2 SNEGSKA (reference sequence). Trimming stripped 6 bases from V and 2 bases from J, with 16 bases between. The CDR3 contains 14 residues. This chain's CDR3 is CSAPVGPINYGYTF. CDR3 DNA: TGCAGTGCCCCCGTTGGGCCTATCAACTATGGCTACACCTTC.